The T cell receptor beta chain described here comes from a study of cytomegalovirus exposure and HLA in healthy donors. Whole-study findings and limits: Sequencing likely generated an artifact that appeared as a cluster of highly shared sequence variants. A missense DCLRE1C variant was associated with V- and J-gene trimming of TCR beta chains in a later analysis, and an independent cohort replicated the association.

Turning to this clone: The antigen is undetermined.

Use of 60 Vbeta and 13 Jbeta primers characterized the PCR. TCRdb's copy holds only in-frame clones and misses some; the assay was immunoSEQ multiplex PCR. Of 100,000 to 150,000 clones listed, about 74% are singletons. This receptor was obtained from a man in his forties in good health and CMV-seropositive. Sequencing was carried out using PBMCs.

The CDR3 region is CASSYGGQGAYGYTF. The CDR3 coding sequence is TGTGCCAGCAGTTACGGGGGACAGGGAGCCTATGGCTACACCTTC. The chain recombines TRBV6-5 with TRBJ1-2; 9 positions agree with TRBD1. V shed 2 bases, J shed 4 bases, and the junction held 5 bases outside the gene matches. CDR1 is MNHEY, CDR2 SVGAGI, per germline. The CDR3 is 15 residues long.